These 18 T cell receptor beta chains originate from one sample sequenced in a study of T cell responses to AZD1222 COVID-19 vaccine. Measured with immunoSEQ multiplex PCR; TCRdb has only the in-frame clones, and not every one. Of 45,000 or so clones listed, nearly 85% are singletons. The sequenced sample was peripheral blood, obtained on day 0 of AZD1222 vaccination. The receptors come from an adult in good health.

In its sample, this clone was seen once. J is TRBJ2-7 and V is TRBV12-5; 8 bases match TRBD1. V gave up 6 bases and J gave up 2 bases; unmatched junction bases: 6. Germline V CDR1 and CDR2: LGHNT, FRNRAP. This CDR3 has 14 amino acids. The CDR3 region is CASGPRQGPYEQYF. DNA for the CDR3: TGTGCTAGTGGCCCTCGACAGGGGCCCTACGAGCAGTACTTC. Drawing the rest from reference TRBV12-5 and TRBJ2-7, the complete variable domain is DARVTQTPRHKVTEMGQEVTMRCQPILGHNTVFWYRQTMMQGLELLAYFRNRAPLDDSGMPKDRFSAEMPDATLATLKIQPSEPRDSAVYFCASGPRQGPYEQYFGPGTRLTVT.

The chain uses TRBV2 and TRBJ1-1, with 9 bases lining up with TRBD1. Per germline, CDR1 SNHLY and CDR2 FYNNEI. CDR3 length: 13 amino acids. V was clipped by 7 bases and J by 4 bases; unmatched bases: 4. DNA for the CDR3: TGTGCCAGCATCACGGACAGGGGCACTGAAGCTTTCTTT. Protein sequence: CASITDRGTEAFF.

This sequence joins TRBV4-3 and TRBJ2-1; weak D call: TRBD2 (7 bases). The CDR3 loop spans 17 amino acids. The V end was cut by 0 bases, the J end by 6 bases, with 18 bases between. Germline V gene sequence: CDR1 LGHNA, CDR2 YSLEER. CDR3 coding DNA: TGCGCCAGCAGCCAAGATTGGACGGGGGGCTCGCCCAATGAGCAGTTCTTC. It yields the protein CASSQDWTGGSPNEQFF.

V gene TRBV6-5 combines with J gene TRBJ2-1; D is ambiguous. The CDR3 is made up of 14 amino acids. Looked up from germline, CDR1 is MNHEY and CDR2 is SVGAGI. V lost 6 bases to trimming and J lost 5 bases, with 14 bases between them. The CDR3 bases are TGTGCCAGCAGCCGGTTTGGCCTTGACAATGAGCAGTTCTTC. This sequence encodes CASSRFGLDNEQFF.

The chain has TRBV7-5 and TRBJ2-7; the tabulated D call, TRBD1, remains unverified against the DNA. TRBV7-5 is a listed pseudogene. The CDR3 consists of 15 residues. The CDR3 DNA sequence: TGTGCCAGAAGCCCGACGGGACAGGGGGCCTACGAGCAGTACTTC. It specifies CARSPTGQGAYEQYF.

The chain links TRBV28 to TRBJ2-3; possible D gene TRBD2, 5 bases. From germline, CDR1 is MDHEN and CDR2 SYDVKM. Trimming cost V 7 bases and J 0 bases, with 17 bases left between them. This CDR3 is built from 16 residues. The CDR3 nucleotides read TGTGCCAGCACCCCGAGGAGGACCCACAGCACAGATACGCAGTATTTT. This translates into CASTPRRTHSTDTQYF. Full variable domain (missing parts from reference TRBV28 and TRBJ2-3): DVKVTQSSRYLVKRTGEKVFLECVQDMDHENMFWYRQDPGLGLRLIYFSYDVKMKEKGDIPEGYSVSREKKERFSLILESASTNQTSMYLCASTPRRTHSTDTQYFGPGTRLTVL.

The CDR3 DNA is TGTGCCAGCAGCGTAGGGCCGGTAGGGATACTAAACACTGAAGCTTTCTTT. Its protein is CASSVGPVGILNTEAFF. This chain uses TRBV9 with TRBJ1-1; no definite D call. Trimming cost V 0 bases and J 2 bases, with 17 bases left between them. In germline, CDR1 is SGDLS, CDR2 YYNGEE. This CDR3 is built from 17 residues.

The CDR3 DNA follows: TGTGCCAGCAGCTTACAACTAGCTTTGTACAATGAGCAGTTCTTC. This translates into CASSLQLALYNEQFF. The rearrangement uses TRBV11-2 and TRBJ2-1, with TRBD2 as a possible D gene (6 bases). Trimming stripped 2 bases from V and 4 bases from J, with 12 bases between. The CDR3 covers 15 residues. Germline-derived CDR1 and CDR2 are SGHAT and FQNNGV.

This chain connects TRBV4-3 to TRBJ2-7; TRBD1 is a possible D gene (5 bases). Germline V CDR1 and CDR2: LGHNA, YSLEER. The CDR3 is made up of 13 amino acids. Trimming cost V 3 bases and J 5 bases, with 11 bases left between them. The CDR3 is CASSHSSGHEQYF. DNA for the CDR3: TGCGCCAGCAGCCACTCTTCAGGGCACGAGCAGTACTTC.

The chain uses TRBV19 and TRBJ2-2; 14 positions agree with TRBD2. Germline V gene data show CDR1 as LNHDA and CDR2 as SQIVND (reference sequence). The CDR3 spans 17 residues. With 4 bases clipped from V and 10 bases from J, the junction kept 11 bases outside the gene matches. CDR3 bases: TGTGCCAGTAGTAGACTCCCGGGACTAGCGGGAGACGAGGAGCTGTTTTTT. It encodes CASSRLPGLAGDEELFF. The full variable domain, rest sourced from reference TRBV19 and TRBJ2-2, is DGGITQSPKYLFRKEGQNVTLSCEQNLNHDAMYWYRQDPGQGLRLIYYSQIVNDFQKGDIAEGYSVSREKKESFPLTVTSAQKNPTAFYLCASSRLPGLAGDEELFFGEGSRLTVL.

The chain's CDR3 is CASSALGQGKRNSPLHF. The CDR3 DNA reads as TGTGCCAGCAGCGCCCTGGGACAGGGAAAGAGGAATTCACCCCTCCACTTT. The chain recombines TRBV5-6 with TRBJ1-6, with 9 bases that match TRBD1. V lost 4 bases, J lost 7 bases, and 12 bases stayed unmatched. The CDR3 has 17 amino acids. In germline, CDR1 is SGHDT, CDR2 YYEEEE.

This chain joins TRBV4-3 and TRBJ2-2, with D possibly TRBD1 on 6 matching bases. There are 15 residues in the CDR3. The ends were cut back, 4 bases at V and 5 bases at J, with 14 bases in the middle. Germline V gene data show CDR1 as LGHNA and CDR2 as YSLEER. This chain's CDR3 is CASSLTQGVTGELFF. The CDR3 region has the DNA TGCGCCAGCAGCCTAACACAGGGCGTGACCGGGGAGCTGTTTTTT.

This chain connects TRBV5-1 to TRBJ2-5; 8 positions agree with TRBD2. The length of the CDR3 is 13 residues. V dropped 3 bases and J dropped 2; count of bases not matched to a gene: 0. Germline CDR1 reads SGHRS; CDR2 reads YFSETQ. The CDR3 region has the DNA TGCGCCAGCAGCTCGGGGGGGCAAGAGACCCAGTACTTC. Translated: CASSSGGQETQYF.

The J gene is TRBJ2-1, the V gene TRBV5-1, with D unresolved. The V end was cut by 3 bases, the J end by 0 bases, with 16 bases between. The CDR3 consists of 17 residues. CDR1 and CDR2 from the germline V gene are SGHRS and YFSETQ. CDR3 sequence (DNA): TGCGCCAGCAGCTCCCCCGCCAGCCTTACCTCCTACAATGAGCAGTTCTTC. Its protein is CASSSPASLTSYNEQFF. The full variable domain, rest sourced from reference TRBV5-1 and TRBJ2-1, is KAGVTQTPRYLIKTRGQQVTLSCSPISGHRSVSWYQQTPGQGLQFLFEYFSETQRNKGNFPGRFSGRQFSNSRSEMNVSTLELGDSALYLCASSSPASLTSYNEQFFGPGTRLTVL.

The chain has TRBV28 and TRBJ2-7; no clear D. Germline CDR1 reads MDHEN; CDR2 reads SYDVKM. The CDR3 has 14 amino acids. Trimming cost V 0 bases and J 0 bases, with 6 bases left between them. The CDR3: CASSLWTPSYEQYF. The CDR3 DNA sequence: TGTGCCAGCAGTTTATGGACTCCCTCCTACGAGCAGTACTTC. Complete variable domain (other parts from reference TRBV28 and TRBJ2-7): DVKVTQSSRYLVKRTGEKVFLECVQDMDHENMFWYRQDPGLGLRLIYFSYDVKMKEKGDIPEGYSVSREKKERFSLILESASTNQTSMYLCASSLWTPSYEQYFGPGTRLTVT.

The chain has TRBV2 and TRBJ1-5; D gene ambiguous. V dropped 6 bases and J dropped 3 bases, with 9 bases sitting between them. CDR3 size: 13 residues. The germline V gene encodes CDR1 SNHLY and CDR2 FYNNEI. The CDR3 sequence is CASRGWVNQPQHF. For the CDR3, the DNA is TGTGCCAGCAGGGGGTGGGTCAATCAGCCCCAGCATTTT.

The chain uses TRBV7-9 and TRBJ1-1, with 8 bases fitting TRBD1. Germline V CDR1 and CDR2: SEHNR, FQNEAQ (reference sequence). V was pared by 5 bases and J by 1 base, with 9 bases of the junction left unmatched. The length of the CDR3 is 16 residues. CDR3 sequence reads: CASSASGGARNTEAFF. The CDR3 nucleotides read TGTGCCAGCAGCGCCTCAGGGGGCGCACGGAACACTGAAGCTTTCTTT.

This chain links TRBV5-6 with TRBJ1-6; possible D gene TRBD1, 6 bases. Trimming left V 5 bases short and J 14 bases short, with 20 bases between. Per the germline V gene, CDR1 is SGHDT and CDR2 is YYEEEE. The length of the CDR3 is 14 residues. CDR3 protein: CASSPEGTSLALHF. The CDR3 bases are TGTGCCAGCAGTCCTGAAGGGACAAGCTTGGCCCTCCACTTT.